These 18 T cell receptor beta chains originate from one sample sequenced in a study of blood T cell repertoires in COVID-19. The assay was immunoSEQ multiplex PCR, and TCRdb's table has in-frame clones only and misses some. The repertoire holds tens of thousands of clones, with roughly 85% as singletons. The sample consisted of peripheral blood. The origin of the receptors is a human donor in a cohort sampled during active COVID-19.

This clone was seen only once. V is TRBV27 and J is TRBJ1-4; 7 positions match TRBD1. V lost 6 bases, J lost 7 bases, and 17 bases stayed unmatched. CDR1 is MNHEY, CDR2 SMNVEV, per germline (reference sequence). CDR3 length: 17 residues. CDR3 DNA sequence: TGTGCCAGCAGACGCCTTGACAGGGTGGAATCGGGTGAAAAACTGTTTTTT. Translated, it gives CASRRLDRVESGEKLFF.

This chain joins TRBV9 and TRBJ2-2, with D possibly matching TRBD1 (6 bases). V dropped 3 bases and J dropped 2 bases, with 14 bases sitting between them. The CDR3 length is 16 residues. Germline assignment: CDR1 SGDLS and CDR2 YYNGEE. CDR3 DNA sequence: TGTGCCAGCAGCGACCGGAGACAGGTTAACACCGGGGAGCTGTTTTTT. The encoded protein is CASSDRRQVNTGELFF.

The chain couples TRBV4-2 to TRBJ2-3; D is possibly TRBD2 (6 bases). Trimming pared 4 bases from V and 6 bases from J, leaving 17 bases between. The CDR3 length is 15 residues. Per germline, CDR1 LGHNA and CDR2 YNFKEQ. The DNA for the CDR3 is TGTGCCAGCAGCCGCGAAGCGGGTCCGGAGGATACGCAGTATTTT. As protein: CASSREAGPEDTQYF.

V gene TRBV5-1 combines with J gene TRBJ2-3, with 7 bases that match TRBD2. Germline V gene sequence: CDR1 SGHRS, CDR2 YFSETQ. The CDR3 spans 18 residues. Trimming removed 4 bases from V and 0 bases from J; junction bases left unmatched: 14. The CDR3 DNA is TGCGCCAGCAGCCCGGGCGGAGCGGGAACTCCTAGCACAGATACGCAGTATTTT. Protein sequence: CASSPGGAGTPSTDTQYF.

V usage is TRBV7-3 and J usage is TRBJ2-7; 7 nucleotides line up with TRBD2. J gave up 3 bases and V 3 bases, and 8 bases lay outside the gene matches. The V gene's germline CDR1 is SGHTA and CDR2 FQGTGA. The CDR3 runs to 15 residues. CDR3 bases: TGTGCCAGCAGCTTCCGAGGCGGGAGCTTCTACGAGCAGTACTTC. Its translation is CASSFRGGSFYEQYF.

This chain links TRBV7-3 with TRBJ2-1, with TRBD2 identical over 10 bases. This CDR3 region has 15 residues. CDR1 SGHTA and CDR2 FQGTGA come from the germline V gene. The V gene end was trimmed by 5 bases and the J gene end by 4 bases; junction bases not matched to a gene: 5. Written as DNA, the CDR3 is TGTGCCAGCAGCCTAGCGGGAGTAGGGTACAATGAGCAGTTCTTC. This translates into CASSLAGVGYNEQFF.

This rearrangement joins TRBV28 to TRBJ1-5, with 9 bases aligning to TRBD1. V gave up 7 bases and J gave up 6 bases; unmatched junction bases: 10. The CDR3 is 15 residues long. CDR1 and CDR2 from the germline V gene are MDHEN and SYDVKM. CDR3 residues: CASKEGQGPGQPQHF. The CDR3 DNA sequence: TGTGCCAGCAAAGAGGGACAGGGACCGGGTCAGCCCCAGCATTTT.

A few counts support this clone. V usage is TRBV5-4 and J usage is TRBJ2-5; the match to TRBD2 covers 7 bases. Germline-derived CDR1 and CDR2 are SGHNT and YYREEE (reference sequence). The CDR3 length is 15 residues. V lost 4 bases and J lost 4; bases outside the gene matches: 10. CDR3: CASSPPTSNGETQYF. The CDR3 DNA reads as TGTGCCAGCAGCCCGCCGACTAGCAATGGAGAGACCCAGTACTTC.

The gene calls are TRBV9 and TRBJ2-3; 12 bases are a match to TRBD2. Germline-derived CDR1 and CDR2 are SGDLS and YYNGEE. The length of the CDR3 is 16 residues. The trim removed 4 bases at V and 3 bases at J, leaving 6 bases unmatched. This CDR3 is CASSPRLAGVTDTQYF. The CDR3 bases are TGTGCCAGCAGCCCTAGACTAGCGGGAGTAACAGATACGCAGTATTTT.

This chain connects TRBV7-9 to TRBJ1-2; 10 bases agree with TRBD1. This CDR3 spans 16 amino acids. The junction had 14 bases not matched to a gene; V was cut back by 5 bases and J by 8 bases. From germline, CDR1 is SEHNR and CDR2 FQNEAQ (reference sequence). The CDR3 DNA follows: TGTGCCAGCAGCCCCCACGACAGGGGGCGTGTACTCGGCTACACCTTC. This gives the protein CASSPHDRGRVLGYTF.

V usage is TRBV9 and J usage is TRBJ2-7; no clear D gene. CDR1 SGDLS and CDR2 YYNGEE come from the germline V gene. The CDR3 has 14 amino acids. V was trimmed by 0 bases and J by 3 bases, leaving 10 bases between them. The CDR3: CASSVASDRYEQYF. DNA for the CDR3: TGTGCCAGCAGCGTAGCAAGCGATCGCTACGAGCAGTACTTC.

The J gene is TRBJ1-2, the V gene TRBV3-1 (or the pseudogene TRBV3-2); 9 bases agree with TRBD1. This CDR3 spans 16 amino acids. CDR1 and CDR2 (germline): LGHDT, YNNKEL (reference sequence). The trim removed 0 bases at V and 2 bases at J, leaving 4 bases unmatched. The CDR3 coding sequence is TGTGCCAGCAGCCAAGATCTCGGACAGGGGAACTATGGCTACACCTTC. It specifies CASSQDLGQGNYGYTF.

This chain joins TRBV11-2 and TRBJ2-1, with D possibly being TRBD2 (6 bases). Between the trimmed V and J ends, which lost 0 bases and 8 bases, there was a span of 17 bases. Germline CDR1 is SGHAT and CDR2 is FQNNGV. This CDR3 contains 16 residues. This CDR3 reads CASSLEGRGSGDEQFF. DNA for the CDR3: TGTGCCAGCAGCTTAGAAGGGCGGGGCTCTGGGGATGAGCAGTTCTTC.

This clone was recorded a few times. The chain joins TRBV7-8 to TRBJ1-3, with D possibly being TRBD1 (5 bases). The CDR3 has 17 residues. Germline-derived CDR1 and CDR2 are SGHVS and FQNEAQ. V lost 1 base to trimming and J lost 0 bases, with 13 bases between them. CDR3 residues: CASSLGLTDFSGNTIYF. CDR3 coding DNA: TGTGCCAGCAGCTTAGGGTTGACAGATTTCTCTGGAAACACCATATATTTT.

This clone was counted a single time. The gene calls are TRBV3-1 (or the pseudogene TRBV3-2) and TRBJ2-6; weak D call: TRBD1 (5 bases). Germline-derived CDR1 and CDR2 are LGHDT and YNNKEL (reference sequence). The germline V and J ends were trimmed by 3 bases and 4 bases, with 13 bases remaining between them. This CDR3 contains 16 residues. CDR3 coding DNA: TGTGCCAGCAGCCATATAGGGGCTGACGGGGCCAACGTCCTGACTTTC. Residues: CASSHIGADGANVLTF.

The chain has TRBV27 and TRBJ2-5; TRBD2 aligns across 8 bases. This CDR3 has 16 residues. Per germline, CDR1 MNHEY and CDR2 SMNVEV (reference sequence). With V trimmed by 5 bases and J by 6 bases, 14 bases remained unmatched. CDR3 in DNA: TGTGCCAGCAGTGCTTCCGGGACTAGAGGGGTAAAGACCCAGTACTTC. Its protein product is CASSASGTRGVKTQYF.

The rearrangement links TRBV4-1 to TRBJ2-1; no firm D call. This CDR3 region has 12 residues. Trimming took off 0 bases at V and 6 bases at J, with 3 bases between the two ends. The germline gives CDR1 MGHRA, CDR2 YSYEKL. Here the CDR3 DNA reads TGCGCCAGCAGCCAAGATATCAATGAGCAGTTCTTC. It codes for CASSQDINEQFF.

This chain connects TRBV19 to TRBJ2-2; D gene unclear. The CDR3 loop spans 16 amino acids. V dropped 3 bases and J dropped 0 bases, with 11 bases sitting between them. The germline V gene has CDR1 LNHDA and CDR2 SQIVND (reference sequence). The CDR3 DNA sequence: TGTGCCAGTAGTATCTGGGCGAAGGCGAACACCGGGGAGCTGTTTTTT. Translation gives CASSIWAKANTGELFF.